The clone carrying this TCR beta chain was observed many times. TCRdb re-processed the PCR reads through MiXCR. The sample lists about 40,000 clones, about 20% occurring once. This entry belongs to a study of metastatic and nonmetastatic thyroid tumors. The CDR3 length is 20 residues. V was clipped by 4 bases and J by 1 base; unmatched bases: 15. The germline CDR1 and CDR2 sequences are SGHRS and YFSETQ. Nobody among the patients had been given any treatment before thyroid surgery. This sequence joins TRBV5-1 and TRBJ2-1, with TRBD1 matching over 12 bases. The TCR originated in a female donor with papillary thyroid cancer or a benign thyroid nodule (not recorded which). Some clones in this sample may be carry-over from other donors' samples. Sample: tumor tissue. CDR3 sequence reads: CASSPPGQGASTWSYNEQFF. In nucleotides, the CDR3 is TGCGCCAGCAGCCCCCCGGGACAGGGGGCTTCAACTTGGTCCTACAATGAGCAGTTCTTC. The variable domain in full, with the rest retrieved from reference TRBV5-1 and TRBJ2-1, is KAGVTQTPRYLIKTRGQQVTLSCSPISGHRSVSWYQQTPGQGLQFLFEYFSETQRNKGNFPGRFSGRQFSNSRSEMNVSTLELGDSALYLCASSPPGQGASTWSYNEQFFGPGTRLTVL.